The clone carrying this T cell receptor (beta chain) occurred once. Its specificity is unknown. RNA totalling roughly 0.5 to 1 ug underwent reverse transcription with random hexamers. Amplification of TCR beta CDR3 used immunoSEQ multiplex PCR across 54 Vbeta and 13 Jbeta. In TCRdb, the immunoSEQ multiplex PCR reads were re-called with MiXCR into one record per CDR3 protein. The sample records around 270,000 distinct CDR3 sequences, over 75% being singletons. In blood CD8+ and CD4+ T cells, TCR beta underwent sequencing. Control patients had untreated stable or active relapsing-remitting multiple sclerosis by revised McDonald criteria. This sample stems from a study of CD8 T cells in Susac syndrome. Regarding the study as a whole: The authors acknowledged that their TCR sequencing and HLA analysis involved a relatively small number of individuals.

The clonotype originates from a human donor with multiple sclerosis. The specimen sequenced was CD8+ T cells from PBMCs.

The CDR3 sequence: CASSQDQSSGRGYNEQFF. CDR3 in DNA: TGTGCCAGCAGCCAAGACCAATCTAGCGGGAGAGGGTACAATGAGCAGTTCTTC. The chain is built from TRBV4-2 and TRBJ2-1; the match to TRBD2 covers 10 bases. Germline V gene data show CDR1 as LGHNA and CDR2 as YNFKEQ. V dropped 0 bases and J dropped 4; count of bases not matched to a gene: 9. The CDR3 length is 18 residues.